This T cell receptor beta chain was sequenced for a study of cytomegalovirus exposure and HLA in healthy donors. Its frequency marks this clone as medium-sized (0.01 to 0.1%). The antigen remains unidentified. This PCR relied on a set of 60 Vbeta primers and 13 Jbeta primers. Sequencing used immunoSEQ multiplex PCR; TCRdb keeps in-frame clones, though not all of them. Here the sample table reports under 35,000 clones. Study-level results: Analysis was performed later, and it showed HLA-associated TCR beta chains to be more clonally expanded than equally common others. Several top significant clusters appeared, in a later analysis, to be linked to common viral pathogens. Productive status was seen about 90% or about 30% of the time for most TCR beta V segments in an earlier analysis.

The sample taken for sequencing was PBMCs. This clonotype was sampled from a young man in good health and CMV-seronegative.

The DNA for the CDR3 is TGTGCCATCAGTGAAAGACGGGAGGACAATGAGCAGTTCTTC. This translates into CAISERREDNEQFF. The chain recombines TRBV10-3 with TRBJ2-1, with 7 bases identical to TRBD2. J lost 5 bases, V lost 3 bases, and 4 bases had no gene match. Germline CDR1 ENHRY, CDR2 SYGVKD. This CDR3 region has 14 residues.